This T cell receptor beta chain was captured in a study of blood T cell repertoires in COVID-19. Study details: Whether acute or convalescent, the COVID-19 samples came from the United States, Italy and Spain.

This table comes from immunoSEQ multiplex PCR, and its TCRdb copy is limited to in-frame clones, with some not included. The sample yields around 250,000 clones, 70% to 90% seen once. Everyone who took part was 18 to 89 years old, and they came from 20 to 25 US areas. This CDR3 region has 13 residues. CDR1 SGHTA and CDR2 FQGNSA come from the germline V gene. V gave up 2 bases and J gave up 5 bases, with 10 bases separating them. This TCR was sampled from a woman between 50 and 59 years old who had recovered from COVID-19. This rearrangement joins TRBV7-2 to TRBJ2-7; D is possibly TRBD2 (5 bases). The sample taken for sequencing was PBMCs or T cells enriched from blood (not recorded which). CDR3 coding DNA: TGTGCCAGCAGCTTAAGAGGGATCCACGAGCAGTACTTC. Protein sequence: CASSLRGIHEQYF.